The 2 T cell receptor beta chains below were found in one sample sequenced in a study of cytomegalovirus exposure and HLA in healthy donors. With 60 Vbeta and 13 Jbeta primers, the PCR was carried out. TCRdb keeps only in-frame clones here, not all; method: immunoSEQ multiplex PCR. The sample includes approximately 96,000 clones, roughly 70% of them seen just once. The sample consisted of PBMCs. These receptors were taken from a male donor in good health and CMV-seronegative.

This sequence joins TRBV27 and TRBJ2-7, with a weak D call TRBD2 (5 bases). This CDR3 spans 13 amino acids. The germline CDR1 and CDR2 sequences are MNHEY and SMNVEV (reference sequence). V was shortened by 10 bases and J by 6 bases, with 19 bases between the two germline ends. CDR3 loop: CATRALRGREQYF. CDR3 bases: TGTGCCACCCGGGCACTGCGAGGGCGCGAGCAGTACTTC.

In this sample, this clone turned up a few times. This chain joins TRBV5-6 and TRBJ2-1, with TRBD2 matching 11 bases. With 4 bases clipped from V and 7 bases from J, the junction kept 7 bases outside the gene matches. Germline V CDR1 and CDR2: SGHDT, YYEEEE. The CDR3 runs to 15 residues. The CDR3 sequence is CASSILAGALNEQFF. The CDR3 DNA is TGTGCCAGCAGCATACTAGCGGGAGCTTTAAATGAGCAGTTCTTC.